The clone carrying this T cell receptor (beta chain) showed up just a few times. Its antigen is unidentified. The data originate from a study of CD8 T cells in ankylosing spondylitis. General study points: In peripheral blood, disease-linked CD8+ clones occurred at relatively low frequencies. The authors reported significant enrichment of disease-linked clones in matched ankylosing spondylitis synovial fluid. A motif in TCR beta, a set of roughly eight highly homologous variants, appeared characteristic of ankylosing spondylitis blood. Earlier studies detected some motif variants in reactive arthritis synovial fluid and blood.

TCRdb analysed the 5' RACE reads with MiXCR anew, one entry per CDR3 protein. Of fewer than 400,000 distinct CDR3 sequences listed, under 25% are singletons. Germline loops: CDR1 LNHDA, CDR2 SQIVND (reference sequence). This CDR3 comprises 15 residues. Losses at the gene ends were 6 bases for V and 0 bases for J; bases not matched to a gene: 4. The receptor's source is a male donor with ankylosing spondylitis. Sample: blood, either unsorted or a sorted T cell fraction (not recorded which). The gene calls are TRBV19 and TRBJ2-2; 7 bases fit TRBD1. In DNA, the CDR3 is TGTGCCAGTAGATCCGGGACAGCGAACACCGGGGAGCTGTTTTTT. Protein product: CASRSGTANTGELFF.